A selection of T cell receptor beta chains follows, all from one sample in a study of blood T cell repertoires in COVID-19. Sequencing used immunoSEQ multiplex PCR; TCRdb keeps in-frame clones, though not all of them. The sample records around 140,000 clones, around 85% being singletons. The material sequenced was peripheral blood. All receptors derive from a woman over 75 with acute or convalescent COVID-19. Both conserved end residues are trimmed from each CDR3.

v_gene,j_gene,CDR3aa
TRBV3-1/TRBV3-2,TRBJ2-2,ATSTDTGELF
TRBV5-4,TRBJ1-2,ASSLGTAGANYGYT
TRBV27,TRBJ2-5,ASSRTGALFQETQY
TRBV30,TRBJ2-1,AWRGDYYNEQF
TRBV3-1/TRBV3-2,TRBJ1-2,ASSQEDTVANYGYT
TRBV20-1,TRBJ2-3,SAETTDTQY
TRBV19,TRBJ2-1,ASTGLAGVNEQF
TRBV5-1,TRBJ2-1,ASSLDRGSYNEQF
TRBV4-1,TRBJ1-1,ASRFYRGENTEAF
TRBV19,TRBJ1-1,ASSRPPTGANTEAF
TRBV9,TRBJ1-4,ASDGGRGEKLF
TRBV7-2,TRBJ2-1,ASSLGPRVYNEQF
TRBV30,TRBJ1-3,AWSRSGTTGNTIY
TRBV7-2,TRBJ2-3,ASSSDGLSTDTQY
TRBV7-2,TRBJ1-1,ASSLFIGKNTEAF
TRBV6-5,TRBJ1-2,ASSLGQGSNYGYT
TRBV6-1,TRBJ2-4,ASSEGDRPVAKNIQY
TRBV7-2,TRBJ2-7,ASSSLPSSYEQY
TRBV13,TRBJ2-1,ASGRGTSIVSEQF
TRBV7-6,TRBJ1-3,ASSSGTTRNTIY
TRBV9,TRBJ1-3,ASSPRSAGNTIY
TRBV6-1,TRBJ2-3,ASSELGQGIASTDTQY
TRBV7-2,TRBJ1-5,ASSLEGTGNQPQH
TRBV29-1,TRBJ1-5,SARGNSNQPQH
TRBV28,TRBJ1-1,ATEARTGAHIEAF
TRBV7-2,TRBJ2-1,ASSLDRVNEQF
TRBV6-2/TRBV6-3,TRBJ2-7,ASSTVQTGYYEQY